This TCR beta chain was found in a study of blood T cells in healthy people across ages. Study results and caveats: Comparison with aged donors showed that long-lived donors had more naive CD4+ cells and higher diversity. In the absence of known donor CMV status, changes in expanded clonotypes were possibly confounded.

Germline V CDR1 and CDR2: SGHTA, FQGNSA. The CDR3 spans 17 residues. V lost 5 bases to trimming and J lost 1 base, with 17 bases between them. A J-beta primer mix and a sample-barcoded 5' primer were used in a second PCR of roughly 7 to 12 cycles. MiXCR, run by TCRdb on the 5' RACE reads, gives a single entry per CDR3 protein. This table has 1.5 million to 2 million distinct CDR3 sequences, about 30% appearing once. The study isolated at least 7 million PBMCs from each sample. Per individual sample, total RNA of at least 6 micrograms was extracted. A few counts support this clonotype. The antigen remains undetermined.

The sequencing input was blood. This clonotype originated in a young woman in good health. This chain joins TRBV7-2 and TRBJ1-4, with D possibly TRBD1 on 6 matching bases. The CDR3 loop is CASSLWGAHGTNEKLFF. The CDR3 bases are TGTGCCAGCAGCCTTTGGGGGGCGCATGGAACTAATGAAAAACTGTTTTTT.